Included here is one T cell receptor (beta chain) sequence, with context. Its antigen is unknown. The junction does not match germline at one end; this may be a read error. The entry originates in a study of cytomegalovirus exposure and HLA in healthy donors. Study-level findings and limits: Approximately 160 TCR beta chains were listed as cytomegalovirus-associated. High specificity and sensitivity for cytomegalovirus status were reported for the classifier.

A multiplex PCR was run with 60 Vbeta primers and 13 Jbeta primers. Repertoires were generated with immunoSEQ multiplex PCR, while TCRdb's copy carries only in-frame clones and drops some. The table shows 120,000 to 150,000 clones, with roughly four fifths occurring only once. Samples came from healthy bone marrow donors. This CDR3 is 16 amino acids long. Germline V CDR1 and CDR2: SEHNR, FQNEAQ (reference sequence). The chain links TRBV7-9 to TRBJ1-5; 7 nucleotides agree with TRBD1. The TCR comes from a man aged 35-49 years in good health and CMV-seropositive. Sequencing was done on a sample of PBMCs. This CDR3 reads CSSSHVGGQGNQPQHF. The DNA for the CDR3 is TGTTCCAGCAGCCACGTGGGAGGACAGGGCAATCAGCCCCAGCATTTT.